This T cell receptor beta chain appears in the sequencing data of a study of T-cell memory formation after mild COVID-19. Across the whole study: TCR clusters were mostly donor specific.

Study outcomes and limitations: Contracting CD4+ clones lay largely in CM and EM, with CD8+ ones residing in EMRA.

Remarks on this clonotype: Its antigen is still unknown.

TCRdb passed the 5' RACE reads through MiXCR, listing each CDR3 protein once. This sample has 170,000 or so distinct CDR3 sequences, with about a fifth found just once. The ends lost 5 bases at V and 3 bases at J; junction bases unmatched: 6. Germline assignment: CDR1 DFQATT and CDR2 SNEGSKA (reference sequence). CDR3 size: 15 residues. J is TRBJ2-1 and V is TRBV20-1; the match to TRBD2 covers 11 bases. The receptor was derived from an adult woman who had mild COVID-19 (a few samples of this study predate the infection). Cell type and time point are not known. Sequences were obtained from PBMCs or a T cell subset sorted from them (not recorded which). This CDR3 is CSASPTSGSYNEQFF. In DNA form, the CDR3 reads TGCAGTGCTTCCCCCACTAGCGGGAGCTACAATGAGCAGTTCTTC.